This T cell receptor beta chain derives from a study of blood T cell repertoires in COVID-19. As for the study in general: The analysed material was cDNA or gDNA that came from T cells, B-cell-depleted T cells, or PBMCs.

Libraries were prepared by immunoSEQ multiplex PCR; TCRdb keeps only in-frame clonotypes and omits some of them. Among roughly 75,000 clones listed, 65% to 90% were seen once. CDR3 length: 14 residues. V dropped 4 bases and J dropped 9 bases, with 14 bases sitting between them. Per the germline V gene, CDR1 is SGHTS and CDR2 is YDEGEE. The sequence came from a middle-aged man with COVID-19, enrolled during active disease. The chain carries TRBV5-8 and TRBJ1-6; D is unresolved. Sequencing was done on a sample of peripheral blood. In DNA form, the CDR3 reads TGTGCCAGCAGCCCGCGGGCAGGCGGTTCACCCCTCCACTTT. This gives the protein CASSPRAGGSPLHF. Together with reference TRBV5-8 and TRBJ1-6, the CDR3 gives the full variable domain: EAGVTQSPTHLIKTRGQQATLRCSPISGHTSVYWYQQALGLGLQFLLWYDEGEERNRGNFPPRFSGRQFPNYSSELNVNALELEDSALYLCASSPRAGGSPLHFGNGTRLTVT.